This entry is about one T cell receptor beta chain. The antigen is unknown. The CDR3 is 15 amino acids. CDR1 is MNHNY, CDR2 SVGAGI, per germline (reference sequence). Trimming pared 4 bases from V and 3 bases from J, leaving 13 bases between. The entry originates in a study of cytomegalovirus exposure and HLA in healthy donors. Findings of the study overall: The likely explanation for a cluster of highly shared sequence variants was sequencing artifact.

In the PCR, 60 Vbeta and 13 Jbeta primers were used. This table comes from immunoSEQ multiplex PCR, and its TCRdb copy is limited to in-frame clones, with some not included. The sample lists 150,000 to 200,000 clones, roughly 74% occurring once. This receptor was taken from a woman aged 25 to 45 in good health and CMV-seropositive. The chain links TRBV6-6 to TRBJ1-5; TRBD1 is a possible D gene (5 bases). The sample consisted of PBMCs. In DNA, the CDR3 is TGTGCCAGCAGTTCAACAGACAGTTCCAATCAGCCCCAGCATTTT. This translates into CASSSTDSSNQPQHF.